Reported below is one T cell receptor (beta chain). Its antigen is undetermined. A multiplex PCR was run with 60 Vbeta primers and 13 Jbeta primers. The protocol was immunoSEQ multiplex PCR, while the TCRdb copy is restricted to in-frame clones and leaves out a portion. The sample yields just over 150,000 clones, roughly 82% seen once. These data come from a study of cytomegalovirus exposure and HLA in healthy donors. Whole-study findings and limits: Among TCR beta chains, those listed as cytomegalovirus-associated numbered around 180. An analysis was carried out at a later point. It showed that HLA-associated TCR beta chains were more clonally expanded than equally common non-associated chains.

The CDR3 sequence is 18 residues long. CDR1 and CDR2 (germline): MNHNS, SASEGT. With 2 bases clipped from V and 2 bases from J, the junction kept 12 bases outside the gene matches. Sequenced: PBMCs. The chain combines TRBV6-1 with TRBJ1-3, with 7 bases identical to TRBD1. The source is a woman in her forties or fifties in good health and CMV-seropositive. The CDR3 DNA reads TGTGCCAGCAGTGAACGGTGGGGGACAGAAACGACTGGAAACACCATATATTTT. Its protein product is CASSERWGTETTGNTIYF.